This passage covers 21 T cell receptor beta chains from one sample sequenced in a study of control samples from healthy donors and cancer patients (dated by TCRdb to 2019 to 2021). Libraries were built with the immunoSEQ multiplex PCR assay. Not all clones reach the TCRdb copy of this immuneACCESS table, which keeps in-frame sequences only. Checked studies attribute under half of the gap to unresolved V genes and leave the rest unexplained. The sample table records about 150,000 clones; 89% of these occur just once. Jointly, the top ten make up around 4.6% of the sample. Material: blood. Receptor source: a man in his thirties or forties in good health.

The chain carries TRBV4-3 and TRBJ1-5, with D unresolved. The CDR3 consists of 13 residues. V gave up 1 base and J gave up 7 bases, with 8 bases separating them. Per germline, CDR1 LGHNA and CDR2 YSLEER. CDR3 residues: CASSQGPKQPQHF. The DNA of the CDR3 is TGCGCCAGCAGCCAAGGCCCGAAACAGCCCCAGCATTTT.

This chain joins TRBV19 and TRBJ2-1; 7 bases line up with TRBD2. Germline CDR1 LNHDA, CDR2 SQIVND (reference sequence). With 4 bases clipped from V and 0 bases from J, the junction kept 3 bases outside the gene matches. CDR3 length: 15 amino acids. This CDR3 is CASSTGGSSYNEQFF. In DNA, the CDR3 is TGTGCCAGTAGTACCGGGGGGAGCTCCTACAATGAGCAGTTCTTC.

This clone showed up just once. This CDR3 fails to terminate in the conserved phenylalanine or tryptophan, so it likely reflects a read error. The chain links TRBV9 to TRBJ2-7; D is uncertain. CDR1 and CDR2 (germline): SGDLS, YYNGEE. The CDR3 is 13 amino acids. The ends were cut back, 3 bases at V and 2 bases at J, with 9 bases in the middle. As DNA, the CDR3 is TGTGCCAGCAGCGCTGGGGAACCCTACGAGCAGTACTCC. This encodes CASSAGEPYEQYS.

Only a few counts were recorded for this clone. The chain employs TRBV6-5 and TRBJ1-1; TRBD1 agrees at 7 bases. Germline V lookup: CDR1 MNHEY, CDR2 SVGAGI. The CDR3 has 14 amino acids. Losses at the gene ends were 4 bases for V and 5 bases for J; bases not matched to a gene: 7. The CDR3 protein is CASSLKGARTEAFF. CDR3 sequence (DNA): TGTGCCAGCAGTTTGAAGGGGGCGCGTACTGAAGCTTTCTTT.

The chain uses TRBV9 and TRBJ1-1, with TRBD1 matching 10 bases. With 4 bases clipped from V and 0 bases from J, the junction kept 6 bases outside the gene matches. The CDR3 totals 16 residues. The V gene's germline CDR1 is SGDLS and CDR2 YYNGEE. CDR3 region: CASSPRTGGMNTEAFF. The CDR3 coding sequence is TGTGCCAGCAGCCCGAGGACAGGGGGGATGAACACTGAAGCTTTCTTT.

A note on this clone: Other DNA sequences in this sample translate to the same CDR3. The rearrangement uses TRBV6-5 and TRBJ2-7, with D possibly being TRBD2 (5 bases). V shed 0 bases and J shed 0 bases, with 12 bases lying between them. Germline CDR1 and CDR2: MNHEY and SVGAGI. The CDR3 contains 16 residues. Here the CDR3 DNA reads TGTGCCAGCAGTTACTCCGGCAGGACTGCCTCCTACGAGCAGTACTTC. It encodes CASSYSGRTASYEQYF.

DNA of the CDR3: TGTGCCAGCAGCCTTGAGACTAGCGGCTACCCCTACGAGCAGTACTTC. It specifies CASSLETSGYPYEQYF. This chain links TRBV3-1 (or the pseudogene TRBV3-2) with TRBJ2-7; 9 bases match TRBD2. Germline-derived CDR1 and CDR2 are LGHDT and YNNKEL (reference sequence). Trimming removed 4 bases from V and 2 bases from J; junction bases left unmatched: 9. The CDR3 is 16 amino acids.

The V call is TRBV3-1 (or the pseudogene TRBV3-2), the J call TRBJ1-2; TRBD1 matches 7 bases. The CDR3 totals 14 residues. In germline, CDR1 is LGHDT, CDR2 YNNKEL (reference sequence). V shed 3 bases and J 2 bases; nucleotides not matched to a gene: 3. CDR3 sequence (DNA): TGTGCCAGCAGCCAGACACAGGGGAACTATGGCTACACCTTC. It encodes CASSQTQGNYGYTF.

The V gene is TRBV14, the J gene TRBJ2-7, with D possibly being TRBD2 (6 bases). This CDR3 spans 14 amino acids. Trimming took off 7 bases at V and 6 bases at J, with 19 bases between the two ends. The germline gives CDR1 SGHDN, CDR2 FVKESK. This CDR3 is CASTSQRALGEQYF. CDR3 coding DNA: TGTGCCAGCACAAGCCAGCGGGCCCTTGGCGAGCAGTACTTC.

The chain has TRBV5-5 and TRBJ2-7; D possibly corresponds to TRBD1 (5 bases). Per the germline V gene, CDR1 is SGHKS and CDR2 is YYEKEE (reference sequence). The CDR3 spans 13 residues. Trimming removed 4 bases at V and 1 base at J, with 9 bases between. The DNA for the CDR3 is TGTGCCAGCAGCACGACAGATTCCTACGAGCAGTACTTC. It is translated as CASSTTDSYEQYF.

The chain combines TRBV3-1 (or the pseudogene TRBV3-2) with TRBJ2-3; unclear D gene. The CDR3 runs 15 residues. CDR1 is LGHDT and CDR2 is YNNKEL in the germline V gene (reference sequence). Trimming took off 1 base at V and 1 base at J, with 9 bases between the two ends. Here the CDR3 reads CASSQVAPGTDTQYF. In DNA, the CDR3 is TGTGCCAGCAGCCAAGTGGCCCCTGGCACAGATACGCAGTATTTT.

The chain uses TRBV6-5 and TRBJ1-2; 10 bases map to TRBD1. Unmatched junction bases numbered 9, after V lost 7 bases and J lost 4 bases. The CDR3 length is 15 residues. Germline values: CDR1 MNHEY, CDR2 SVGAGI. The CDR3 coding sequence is TGTGCCAGCACGGGACAGGGGCTACTGAGCTATGGCTACACCTTC. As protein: CASTGQGLLSYGYTF.

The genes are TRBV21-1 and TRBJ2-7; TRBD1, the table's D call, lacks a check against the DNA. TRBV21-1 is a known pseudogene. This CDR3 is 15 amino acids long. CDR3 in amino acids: CASSPQDRDSYEQYF. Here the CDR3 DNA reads TGTGCCAGCAGCCCGCAGGACAGGGATTCCTACGAGCAGTACTTC.

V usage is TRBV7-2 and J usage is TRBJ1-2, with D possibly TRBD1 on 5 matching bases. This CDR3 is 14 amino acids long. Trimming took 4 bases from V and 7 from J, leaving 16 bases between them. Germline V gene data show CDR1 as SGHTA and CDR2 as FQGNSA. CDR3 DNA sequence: TGTGCCAGCAGCTCCCCGCCTGGGGCGGGTGGCTACACCTTC. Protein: CASSSPPGAGGYTF.

The CDR3 DNA is TGCGCCAGCAGCAACGCAGGCAATTCACCCCTCCACTTT. As protein: CASSNAGNSPLHF. The chain employs TRBV5-1 and TRBJ1-6, with D unresolved. CDR1 and CDR2 (germline): SGHRS, YFSETQ. Trimming cost V 4 bases and J 7 bases, with 9 bases left between them. This CDR3 region has 13 residues.

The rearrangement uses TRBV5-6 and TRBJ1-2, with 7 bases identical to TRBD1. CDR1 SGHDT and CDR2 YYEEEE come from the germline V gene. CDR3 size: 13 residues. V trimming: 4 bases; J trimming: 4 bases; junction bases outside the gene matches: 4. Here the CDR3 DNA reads TGTGCCAGCAGCCCTACAGGGGTCTATGGCTACACCTTC. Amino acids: CASSPTGVYGYTF. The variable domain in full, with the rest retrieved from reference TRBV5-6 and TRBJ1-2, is DAGVTQSPTHLIKTRGQQVTLRCSPKSGHDTVSWYQQALGQGPQFIFQYYEEEERQRGNFPDRFSGHQFPNYSSELNVNALLLGDSALYLCASSPTGVYGYTFGSGTRLTVV.

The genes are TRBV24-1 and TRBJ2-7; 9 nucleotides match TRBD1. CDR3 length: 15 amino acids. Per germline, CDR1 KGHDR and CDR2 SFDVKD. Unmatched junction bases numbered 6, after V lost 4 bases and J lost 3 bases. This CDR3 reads CATSDPTGGVYEQYF. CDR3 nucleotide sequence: TGTGCCACCAGTGACCCGACAGGGGGGGTCTACGAGCAGTACTTC.

The chain's CDR3 is CASSVRPSGTYEQYF. The CDR3 coding sequence is TGTGCCAGCAGCGTCCGACCTAGCGGAACCTACGAGCAGTACTTC. The chain uses TRBV9 and TRBJ2-7; TRBD2 agrees at 7 bases. Germline loops: CDR1 SGDLS, CDR2 YYNGEE. J was trimmed by 2 bases and V by 2 bases; bases with no gene match: 7. The length of the CDR3 is 15 residues.

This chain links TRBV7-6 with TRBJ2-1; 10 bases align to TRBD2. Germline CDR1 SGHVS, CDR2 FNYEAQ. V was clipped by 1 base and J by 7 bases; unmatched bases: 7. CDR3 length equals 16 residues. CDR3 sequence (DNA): TGTGCCAGCAGCTTAGGCCCGGGACTAGCGATTAATGAGCAGTTCTTC. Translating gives CASSLGPGLAINEQFF.

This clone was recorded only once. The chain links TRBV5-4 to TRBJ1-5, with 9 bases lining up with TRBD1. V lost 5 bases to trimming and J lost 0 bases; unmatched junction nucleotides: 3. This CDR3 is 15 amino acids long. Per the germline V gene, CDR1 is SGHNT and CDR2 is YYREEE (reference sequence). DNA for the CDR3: TGTGCCAGCAGTTTACAGGGGGCTAGCAATCAGCCCCAGCATTTT. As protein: CASSLQGASNQPQHF.

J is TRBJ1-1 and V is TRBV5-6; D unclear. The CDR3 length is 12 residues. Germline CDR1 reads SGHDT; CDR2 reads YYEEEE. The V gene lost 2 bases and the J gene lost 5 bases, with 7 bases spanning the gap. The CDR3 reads CASSFGGTEAFF. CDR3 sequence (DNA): TGTGCCAGCAGCTTTGGCGGGACTGAAGCTTTCTTT.